This TCR beta chain is from a study of blood T cell repertoires in COVID-19. The table lists this clone with a count of one. In the original processing: Scientists estimated how many nucleated cells there were by amplifying reference gene primers. Sequencing used immunoSEQ multiplex PCR; TCRdb keeps in-frame clones, though not all of them. V, J and clone size are those of that table, while D and trimming were read from the DNA. The sample includes 100,000 to 150,000 clones, around nine tenths of them seen just once. During active infection, Seattle patients enrolled and were then monitored through disease. The TCR was taken from a woman in her sixties or seventies with COVID-19, enrolled during active disease. The sequencing input was peripheral blood.

CDR3 loop: CAWSVSLNGGYTF. The CDR3 region has the DNA TGTGCCTGGAGTGTAAGTCTTAATGGCGGCTACACCTTC. The rearrangement joins TRBV30 to TRBJ1-2, with no clear D. The CDR3 sequence is 13 residues long. Germline CDR1 GTSNPN, CDR2 SVGIG (reference sequence). V gave up 0 bases and J gave up 8 bases, with 13 bases separating them.